The rows below give T cell receptor beta chains drawn from one sample of a study of neoadjuvant anti-PD-1 for oral cavity cancer. Only in-frame clones appear in the TCRdb table, and some are missing; sequencing was by immunoSEQ multiplex PCR. This sample has more than 11,000 clones, with 60% to 80% found just once. This specimen consisted of PBMCs, obtained after nivolumab (anti-PD-1) treatment. These receptors were collected from a person between 35 and 79 years old with oral cavity squamous cell carcinoma. Both conserved end residues are trimmed from each CDR3. Fields, in order: D gene, V gene, J gene, CDR3 length, CDR3 protein. A D gene is named only where the DNA matches it firmly.

-,TRBV30,TRBJ1-1,11,AWSLGGNTEAF
-,TRBV20-1,TRBJ2-7,9,SASGDYEQY
-,TRBV10-2,TRBJ2-2,11,ASRHDGTGELF
TRBD1,TRBV4-1,TRBJ2-7,13,ASSLQAAGTAEQY
-,TRBV6-1,TRBJ1-1,14,ASSEVPGDPNTEAF
-,TRBV5-8,TRBJ1-2,13,ASSLRTVLLEGYT
TRBD2,TRBV30,TRBJ2-7,11,ACPASGSYEQY
-,TRBV6-1,TRBJ2-7,10,ATLTSSREQY
-,TRBV7-3,TRBJ2-1,12,ASSLAGTYNEQF
-,TRBV7-8,TRBJ1-1,13,ASSKAQGLDTEAF
-,TRBV6-6,TRBJ1-3,9,AAWEGNTIY
-,TRBV7-8,TRBJ2-5,12,ASSLAQIRGTQY
-,TRBV14,TRBJ1-1,14,ASSQEPQGIGTEAF
TRBD1,TRBV7-9,TRBJ2-7,12,ASSLSQGAYEQY
TRBD2,TRBV19,TRBJ2-1,11,ASSTGGFGEQF
-,TRBV6-6,TRBJ2-7,10,ASSYNRVEQY
-,TRBV11-2,TRBJ2-7,10,ASQTNSYEQY
TRBD1,TRBV10-1,TRBJ2-5,15,ASSEISGTGGVETQY
-,TRBV5-1,TRBJ2-5,12,ASSQTASGETQY
-,TRBV10-2,TRBJ1-3,13,ASSGGLSSGNTIY
-,TRBV6-5,TRBJ1-5,9,ASSETGPQH
TRBD2,TRBV9,TRBJ2-1,13,ASSVVAGGPDEQF
-,TRBV6-5,TRBJ2-1,12,ASSYSDPYNEQF
TRBD1,TRBV6-1,TRBJ2-1,11,ASTRTGTNEQF
-,TRBV19,TRBJ1-5,13,ASSIPELSNQPQH
-,TRBV28,TRBJ1-3,10,ASKNLGDTIY
TRBD1,TRBV5-1,TRBJ1-1,13,ASSTGAGGNTEAF
TRBD2,TRBV30,TRBJ2-3,15,AWRVLAGSGLTDTQY
TRBD1,TRBV9,TRBJ2-7,12,ASSSRDSTYEQY
-,TRBV7-9,TRBJ1-1,12,ASSSQAGAPEAF
TRBD1,TRBV5-6,TRBJ1-4,13,ASSLTGEANEKLF
TRBD1,TRBV5-6,TRBJ1-2,13,ASSLAGTGPYGYT
-,TRBV6-5,TRBJ1-2,13,ASSTRRPGSYGYT
-,TRBV6-5,TRBJ1-4,12,ASSPDSRGEKLF
-,TRBV20-1,TRBJ2-3,9,SARVTITRY
TRBD2,TRBV7-3,TRBJ2-1,14,ASSPEGGRAANEQF
-,TRBV5-1,TRBJ1-1,13,ASSLVPAGDTEAF
-,TRBV27,TRBJ2-7,14,ASSFSAQGGVDEQY
TRBD2,TRBV6-5,TRBJ2-5,13,ASSYFSGSRETQY
TRBD2,TRBV7-6,TRBJ2-5,16,ASSPGGGSSPLQETQY
TRBD2,TRBV28,TRBJ2-7,12,ATWTSAGSYEQY
-,TRBV5-6,TRBJ2-7,9,ASSSRVEQY
TRBD2,TRBV13,TRBJ2-3,14,ASSSRLAAVTDTQY
-,TRBV28,TRBJ2-5,14,ASSFRGLGVQETQY
TRBD2,TRBV9,TRBJ2-5,14,ASSVDQAGVVETQY
TRBD1,TRBV11-2,TRBJ1-1,12,ASSSTGTGGEAF
TRBD2,TRBV19,TRBJ2-5,10,ASAGGSETQY
TRBD1,TRBV7-9,TRBJ1-2,13,ASSQDREANYGYT
TRBD2,TRBV27,TRBJ2-2,13,ASKPGLGVAGELF
-,TRBV29-1,TRBJ1-1,13,SVEVRLTRGTEAF
-,TRBV7-8,TRBJ2-2,12,ASSSTVNTGELF
-,TRBV7-9,TRBJ2-3,12,ASSSSSGTDTQY
TRBD2,TRBV29-1,TRBJ2-1,12,SVDTSGSYNEQF
-,TRBV11-2,TRBJ2-1,14,ASSPRGPGDYNEQF
-,TRBV29-1,TRBJ1-1,13,SVDRIGGLGTEAF